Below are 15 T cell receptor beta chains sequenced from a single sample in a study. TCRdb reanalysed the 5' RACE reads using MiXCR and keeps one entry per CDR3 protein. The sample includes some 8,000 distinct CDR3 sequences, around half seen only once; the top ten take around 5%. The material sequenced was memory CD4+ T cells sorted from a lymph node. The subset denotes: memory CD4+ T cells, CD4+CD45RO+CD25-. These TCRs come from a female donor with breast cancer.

The CDR3 spells CASSRQGVLGANVLTF. CDR3 DNA sequence: TGTGCCAGCAGCCGACAGGGGGTACTCGGGGCCAACGTCCTGACTTTC. The chain employs TRBV7-2 and TRBJ2-6; 9 bases are shared with TRBD1. From germline, CDR1 is SGHTA and CDR2 FQGNSA. The V and J ends lost 5 bases and 4 bases, in that order; junction bases with no gene match: 6. The CDR3 covers 16 residues.

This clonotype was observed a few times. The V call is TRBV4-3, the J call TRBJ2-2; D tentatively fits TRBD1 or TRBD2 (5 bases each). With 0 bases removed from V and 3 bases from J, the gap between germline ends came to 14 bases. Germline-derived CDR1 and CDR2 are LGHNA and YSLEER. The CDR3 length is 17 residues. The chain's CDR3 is CASSQEYGGDDTGELFF. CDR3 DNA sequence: TGCGCCAGCAGCCAAGAATATGGGGGAGATGACACCGGGGAGCTGTTTTTT.

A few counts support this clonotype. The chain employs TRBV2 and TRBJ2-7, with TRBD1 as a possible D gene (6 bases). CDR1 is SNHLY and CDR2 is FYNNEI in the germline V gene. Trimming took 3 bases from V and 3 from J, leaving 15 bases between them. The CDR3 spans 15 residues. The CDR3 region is CASSDLGARGYEQYF. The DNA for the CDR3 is TGTGCCAGCAGTGACTTGGGGGCGAGGGGCTACGAGCAGTACTTC.

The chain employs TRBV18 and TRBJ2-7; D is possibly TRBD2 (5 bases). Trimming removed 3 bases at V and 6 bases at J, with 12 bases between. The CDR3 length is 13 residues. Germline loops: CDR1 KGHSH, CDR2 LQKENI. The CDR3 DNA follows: TGTGCCAGCTCACCCGGACGAGGGCGCGAGCAGTACTTC. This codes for CASSPGRGREQYF.

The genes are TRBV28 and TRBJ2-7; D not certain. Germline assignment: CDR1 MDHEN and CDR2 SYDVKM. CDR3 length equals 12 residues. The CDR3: CAPPPPRCEQYF. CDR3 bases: TGTGCACCCCCCCCCCCAAGGTGCGAGCAGTACTTC.

CDR3 loop: CASSWVYEQFF. The DNA for the CDR3 is TGTGCCAGCAGTTGGGTTTATGAGCAGTTCTTC. V and J are TRBV28 and TRBJ2-1; no clear D gene. The CDR3 consists of 11 residues. V lost 4 bases to trimming and J lost 8 bases, with 6 bases between them. Germline V lookup: CDR1 MDHEN, CDR2 SYDVKM. Together with reference TRBV28 and TRBJ2-1, the CDR3 gives the full variable domain: DVKVTQSSRYLVKRTGEKVFLECVQDMDHENMFWYRQDPGLGLRLIYFSYDVKMKEKGDIPEGYSVSREKKERFSLILESASTNQTSMYLCASSWVYEQFFGPGTRLTVL.

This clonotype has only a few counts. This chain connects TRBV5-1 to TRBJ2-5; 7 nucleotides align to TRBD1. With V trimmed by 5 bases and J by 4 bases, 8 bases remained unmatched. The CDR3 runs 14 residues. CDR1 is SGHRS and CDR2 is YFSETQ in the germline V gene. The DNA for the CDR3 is TGCGCCAGCAGACACGGACAGGAGGTAGAGACCCAGTACTTC. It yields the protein CASRHGQEVETQYF.

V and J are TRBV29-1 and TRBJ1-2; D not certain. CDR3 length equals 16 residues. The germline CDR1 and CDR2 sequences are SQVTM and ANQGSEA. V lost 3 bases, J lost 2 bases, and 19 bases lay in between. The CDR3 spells CSVDRREGGRNYGYTF. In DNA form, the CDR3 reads TGCAGCGTTGACAGAAGGGAGGGTGGAAGGAACTATGGCTACACCTTC.

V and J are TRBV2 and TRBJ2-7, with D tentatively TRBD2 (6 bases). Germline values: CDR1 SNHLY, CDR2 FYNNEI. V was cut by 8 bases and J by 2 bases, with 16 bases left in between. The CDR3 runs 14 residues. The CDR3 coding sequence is TGTGCCAGCTCCATGGGGGGTCATCCCTACGAGCAGTACTTC. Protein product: CASSMGGHPYEQYF.

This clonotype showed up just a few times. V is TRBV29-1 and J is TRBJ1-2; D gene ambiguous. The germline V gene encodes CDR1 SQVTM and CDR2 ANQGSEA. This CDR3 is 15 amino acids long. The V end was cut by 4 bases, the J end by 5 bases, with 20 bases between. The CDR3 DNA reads TGCAGCGTTGGACTGGTCGGTGGAGGGATATATGGCTACACCTTC. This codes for CSVGLVGGGIYGYTF.

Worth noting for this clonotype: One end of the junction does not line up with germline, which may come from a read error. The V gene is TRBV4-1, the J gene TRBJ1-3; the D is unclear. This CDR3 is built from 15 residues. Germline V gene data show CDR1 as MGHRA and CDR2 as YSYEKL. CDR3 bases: TGCGCCAGCAGCCAAGATTCAGGCTCTGGAAGCACCATATATTTT. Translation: CASSQDSGSGSTIYF.

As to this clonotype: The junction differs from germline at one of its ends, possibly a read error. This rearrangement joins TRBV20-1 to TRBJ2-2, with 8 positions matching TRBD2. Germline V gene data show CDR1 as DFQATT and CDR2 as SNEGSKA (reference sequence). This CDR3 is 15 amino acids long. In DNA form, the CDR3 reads TGCAGTGCCACCCACCTTAGCGGGAAGGACGGGGAGCTGCTTTTT. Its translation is CSATHLSGKDGELLF.

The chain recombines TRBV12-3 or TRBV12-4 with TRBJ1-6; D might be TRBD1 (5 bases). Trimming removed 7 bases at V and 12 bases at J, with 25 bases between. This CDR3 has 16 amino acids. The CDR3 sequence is CASTTQGWWGDRPLHF. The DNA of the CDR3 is TGTGCCAGCACCACCCAAGGGTGGTGGGGGGATCGACCCCTCCACTTT.

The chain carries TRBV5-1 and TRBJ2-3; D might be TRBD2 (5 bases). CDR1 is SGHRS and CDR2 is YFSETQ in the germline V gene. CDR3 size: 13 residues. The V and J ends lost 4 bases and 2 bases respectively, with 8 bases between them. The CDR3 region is CASSQRNTDTQYF. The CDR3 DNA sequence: TGCGCCAGCAGCCAGCGGAACACAGATACGCAGTATTTT.

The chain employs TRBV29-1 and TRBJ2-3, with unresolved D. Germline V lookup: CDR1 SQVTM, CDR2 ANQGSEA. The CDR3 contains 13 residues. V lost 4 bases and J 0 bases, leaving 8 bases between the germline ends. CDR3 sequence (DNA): TGCAGCGTTGGGGATCGGAGCACAGATACGCAGTATTTT. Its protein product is CSVGDRSTDTQYF.